This note documents a single T cell receptor (beta chain) sequence. Its antigen remains unknown. Between the trimmed V and J ends, which lost 0 bases and 5 bases, there was a span of 8 bases. There are 14 residues in the CDR3. The germline gives CDR1 LNHNV, CDR2 YYDKDF (reference sequence). 60 Vbeta and 13 Jbeta primers were used in PCR. The data were produced by immunoSEQ multiplex PCR, yet TCRdb's version contains in-frame clones alone and is incomplete. The repertoire consists of tens of thousands of clones, with around 77% occurring once and the leading ten covering 3% to 4.5%. Regarding donors, all were healthy bone marrow donors. This entry belongs to a study of cytomegalovirus exposure and HLA in healthy donors. Study conclusions and caveats: Later analysis showed most CMV-associated TCR beta chains appearing HLA-restricted. Productive status was seen about 87% or about 30% of the time for most TCR beta V segments in an earlier analysis. Some TCR beta chains (roughly 150 of them) were listed as cytomegalovirus-associated.

Sequencing was carried out using PBMCs. The chain uses TRBV15 and TRBJ2-1; the D is unclear. This TCR came from a man younger than 45 in good health and CMV-seronegative. The CDR3 region has the DNA TGTGCCACCAGCAGAGATGGGCCGAACAATGAGCAGTTCTTC. Encoded protein: CATSRDGPNNEQFF. The full variable domain, with the rest looked up from reference TRBV15 and TRBJ2-1, is DAMVIQNPRYQVTQFGKPVTLSCSQTLNHNVMYWYQQKSSQAPKLLFHYYDKDFNNEADTPDNFQSRRPNTSFCFLDIRSPGLGDTAMYLCATSRDGPNNEQFFGPGTRLTVL.